The sequence of this T cell receptor (beta chain) was determined in a study of identical twins. V lost 6 bases, J lost 9 bases, and 14 bases lay in between. The CDR3 consists of 13 residues. It was template switching that added a universal primer site, and there were unique molecular identifiers on the cDNA. TCRdb passed the 5' RACE reads through MiXCR, listing each CDR3 protein once. Here the sample spans roughly 230,000 distinct CDR3 sequences, around 8.3% being singletons. This clonotype was recorded a few times. The data were also submitted as part of a second study, on yellow fever vaccine responses in identical twins.

The source material was CD8+ T cells sorted from blood. The TCR was taken from a woman aged 18-35 years in good health. The chain employs TRBV12-3 or TRBV12-4 and TRBJ2-2; maybe TRBD1 (5 bases). The CDR3 protein is CASSIKTARELFF. CDR3 in DNA: TGTGCCAGCAGCATAAAGACAGCCAGGGAGCTGTTTTTT.